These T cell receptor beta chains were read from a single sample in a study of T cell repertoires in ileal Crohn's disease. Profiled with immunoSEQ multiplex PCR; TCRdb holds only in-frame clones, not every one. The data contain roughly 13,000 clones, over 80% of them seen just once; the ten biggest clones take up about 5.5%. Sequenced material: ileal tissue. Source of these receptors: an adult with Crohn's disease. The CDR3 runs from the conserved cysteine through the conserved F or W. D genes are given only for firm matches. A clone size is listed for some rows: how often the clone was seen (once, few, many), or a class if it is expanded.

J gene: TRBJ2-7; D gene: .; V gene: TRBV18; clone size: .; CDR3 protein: CASSPLGVKEEQYF; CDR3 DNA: TGTGCCAGCTCACCACTCGGGGTAAAAGAAGAGCAGTACTTC
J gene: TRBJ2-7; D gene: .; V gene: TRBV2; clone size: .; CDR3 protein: CASSTTTPLPPYYEQYF; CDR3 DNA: TGTGCCAGCAGTACTACCACCCCCCTGCCCCCTTACTACGAGCAGTACTTC
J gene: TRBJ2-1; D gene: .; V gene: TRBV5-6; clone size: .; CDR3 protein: CASSLAVRQFF; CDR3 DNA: TGTGCCAGCAGCTTGGCCGTGCGGCAGTTCTTC
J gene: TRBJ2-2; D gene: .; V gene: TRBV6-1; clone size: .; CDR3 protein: CASSVSGKWSGELFF; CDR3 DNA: TGTGCCAGCAGTGTGTCGGGGAAATGGTCCGGGGAGCTGTTTTTT
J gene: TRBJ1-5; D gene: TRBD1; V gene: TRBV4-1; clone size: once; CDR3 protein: CASSHHRDRGNQPQHF; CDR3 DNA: TGCGCCAGCAGCCACCACCGGGACAGGGGTAATCAGCCCCAGCATTTT
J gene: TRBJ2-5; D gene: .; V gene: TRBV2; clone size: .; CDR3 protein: CASNGQRETQYF; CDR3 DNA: TGTGCCAGCAACGGACAAAGGGAGACCCAGTACTTC
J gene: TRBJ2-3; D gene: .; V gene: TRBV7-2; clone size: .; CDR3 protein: CASSPTGDTQYF; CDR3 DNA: TGTGCCAGCAGCCCCACGGGGGATACGCAGTATTTT
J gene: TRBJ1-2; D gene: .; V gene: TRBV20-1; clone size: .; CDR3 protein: CRIGGDYGYTF; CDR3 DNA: TGCCGGATAGGGGGAGACTATGGCTACACCTTC
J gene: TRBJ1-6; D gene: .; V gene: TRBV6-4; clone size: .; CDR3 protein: CASSPYSSGSPLHF; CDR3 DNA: TGTGCCAGCAGTCCTTATAGTTCGGGGTCACCCCTCCACTTT
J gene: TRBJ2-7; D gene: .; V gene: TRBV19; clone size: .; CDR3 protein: CASSPQVASMEQYF; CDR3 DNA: TGTGCCAGTAGTCCCCAGGTGGCCAGTATGGAGCAGTACTTC
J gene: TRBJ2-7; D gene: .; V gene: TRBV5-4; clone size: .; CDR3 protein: CASSLRWTYEQYF; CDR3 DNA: TGTGCCAGCAGCCTGAGGTGGACCTACGAGCAGTACTTC
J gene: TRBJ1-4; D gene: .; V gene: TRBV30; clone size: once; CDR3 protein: CAWSVRGEKLFF; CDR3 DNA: TGTGCCTGGAGTGTACGGGGTGAAAAACTGTTTTTT
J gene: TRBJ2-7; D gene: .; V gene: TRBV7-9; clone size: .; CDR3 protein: CASSFDSYEQYF; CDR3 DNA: TGTGCCAGCAGCTTTGACAGCTACGAGCAGTACTTC
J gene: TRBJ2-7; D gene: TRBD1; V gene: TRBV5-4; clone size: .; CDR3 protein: CASSGGDRGPYEQYF; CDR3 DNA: TGTGCCAGCAGCGGGGGGGACAGGGGGCCCTACGAGCAGTACTTC
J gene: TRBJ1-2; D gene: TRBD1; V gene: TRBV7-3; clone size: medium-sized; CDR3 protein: CASSLYDQGGGYTF; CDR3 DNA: TGTGCCAGCAGCCTCTATGACCAGGGGGGAGGCTACACCTTC
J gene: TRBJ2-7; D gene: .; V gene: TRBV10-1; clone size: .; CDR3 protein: CASSGAGDEQYF; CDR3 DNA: TGCGCCAGCAGTGGAGCAGGGGACGAGCAGTACTTC
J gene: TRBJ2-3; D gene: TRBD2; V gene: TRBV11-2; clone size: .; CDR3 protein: CASSSRGGGTDTQYF; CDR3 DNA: TGTGCCAGCAGCTCCCGGGGGGGCGGCACAGATACGCAGTATTTT
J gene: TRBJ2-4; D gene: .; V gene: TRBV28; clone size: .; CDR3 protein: CASSVIAKNIQYF; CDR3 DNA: TGTGCCAGCAGTGTAATAGCCAAAAACATTCAGTACTTC
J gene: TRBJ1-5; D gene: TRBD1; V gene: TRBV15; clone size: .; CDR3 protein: CATSRDKTGGDPQHF; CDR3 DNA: TGTGCCACCAGCAGAGATAAGACAGGGGGAGACCCCCAGCATTTT
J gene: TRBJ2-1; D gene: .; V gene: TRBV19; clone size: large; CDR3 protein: CASSIHYWISPNEQFF; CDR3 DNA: TGTGCCAGTAGTATACACTACTGGATCTCCCCTAATGAGCAGTTCTTC
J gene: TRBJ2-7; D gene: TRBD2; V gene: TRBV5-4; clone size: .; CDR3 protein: CASSLAGSGLSYEQYF; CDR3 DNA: TGTGCCAGCAGCTTGGCCGGTAGCGGGCTCTCCTACGAGCAGTACTTC
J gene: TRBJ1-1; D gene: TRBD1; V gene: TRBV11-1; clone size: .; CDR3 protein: CASSLGSGTGGTEAFF; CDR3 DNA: TGTGCCAGCAGCTTGGGCTCAGGGACAGGAGGGACTGAAGCTTTCTTT
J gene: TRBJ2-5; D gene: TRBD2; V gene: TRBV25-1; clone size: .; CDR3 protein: CASSDGGGGETQYF; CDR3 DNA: TGTGCCAGCAGTGATGGGGGGGGAGGGGAGACCCAGTACTTC
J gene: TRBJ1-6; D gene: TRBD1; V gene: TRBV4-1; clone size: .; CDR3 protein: CASSPLDRGYSPLHF; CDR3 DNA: TGCGCCAGCAGCCCCTTAGACAGGGGTTATTCACCCCTCCACTTT
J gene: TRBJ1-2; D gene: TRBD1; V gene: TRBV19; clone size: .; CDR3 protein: CASNQRRGTGIRYGYTF; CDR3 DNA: TGTGCCAGTAATCAACGTAGGGGGACAGGGATTAGGTATGGCTACACCTTC
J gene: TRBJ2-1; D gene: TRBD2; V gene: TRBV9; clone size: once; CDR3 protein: CASTHGLAGYNEQFF; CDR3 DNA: TGTGCCAGCACCCATGGACTAGCGGGTTACAATGAGCAGTTCTTC
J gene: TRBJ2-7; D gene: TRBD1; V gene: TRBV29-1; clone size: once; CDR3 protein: CSVADREPYEQYF; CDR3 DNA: TGCAGCGTTGCTGACAGGGAACCCTACGAGCAGTACTTC
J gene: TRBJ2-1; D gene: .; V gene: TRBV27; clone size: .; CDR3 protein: CASSWSQSYNEQFF; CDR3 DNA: TGTGCCAGCAGTTGGTCCCAGTCCTACAATGAGCAGTTCTTC
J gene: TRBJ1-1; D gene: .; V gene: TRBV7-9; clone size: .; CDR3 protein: CASSLSNGVAFF; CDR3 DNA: TGTGCCAGCAGCTTATCCAACGGAGTGGCTTTCTTT
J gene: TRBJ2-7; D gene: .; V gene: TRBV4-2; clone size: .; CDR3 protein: CASSRTGSFYEQYF; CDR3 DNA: TGTGCCAGCAGCCGAACCGGGTCGTTCTACGAGCAGTACTTC
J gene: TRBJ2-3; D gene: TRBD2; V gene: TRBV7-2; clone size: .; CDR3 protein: CASSRTSGSSDTQYF; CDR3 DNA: TGTGCCAGCAGCCGGACTAGCGGGAGCTCAGATACGCAGTATTTT
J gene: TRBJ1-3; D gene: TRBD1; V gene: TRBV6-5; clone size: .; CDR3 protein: CASSRDRALGNTIYF; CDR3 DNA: TGTGCCAGCAGTCGGGACAGGGCCTTGGGAAACACCATATATTTT
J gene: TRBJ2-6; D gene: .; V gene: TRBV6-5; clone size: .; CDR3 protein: CASSYRGTGANVLTF; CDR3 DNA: TGTGCCAGCAGTTACAGGGGGACTGGGGCCAACGTCCTGACTTTC
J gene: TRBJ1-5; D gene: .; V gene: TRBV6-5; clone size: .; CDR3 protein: CASSQQDAWEPQHF; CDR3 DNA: TGTGCCAGCAGTCAACAGGACGCCTGGGAGCCCCAGCATTTT
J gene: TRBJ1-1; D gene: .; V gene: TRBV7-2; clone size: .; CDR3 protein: CATQTAPSNTEAFF; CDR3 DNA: TGTGCCACTCAGACAGCCCCATCCAACACTGAAGCTTTCTTT
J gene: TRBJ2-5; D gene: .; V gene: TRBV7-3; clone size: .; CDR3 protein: CASSLSGAQGETQYF; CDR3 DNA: TGTGCCAGCAGCTTATCAGGGGCCCAGGGGGAGACCCAGTACTTC
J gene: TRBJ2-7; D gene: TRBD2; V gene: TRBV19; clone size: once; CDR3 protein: CASSRTSGYYEQYF; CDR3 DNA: TGTGCCAGTAGTCGGACTAGCGGGTACTACGAGCAGTACTTC
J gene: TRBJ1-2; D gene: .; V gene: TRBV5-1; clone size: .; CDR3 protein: CASSLWLIGYTF; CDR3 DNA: TGCGCCAGCAGCTTGTGGCTCATCGGCTACACCTTC
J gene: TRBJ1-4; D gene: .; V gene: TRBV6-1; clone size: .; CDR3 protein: CASSEARAPTNEKLFF; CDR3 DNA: TGTGCCAGCAGTGAAGCCAGGGCACCAACTAATGAAAAACTGTTTTTT
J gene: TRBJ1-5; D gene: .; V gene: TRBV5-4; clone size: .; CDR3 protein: CASSRDFNQPQHF; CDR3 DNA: TGTGCCAGCAGCCGGGACTTCAATCAGCCCCAGCATTTT
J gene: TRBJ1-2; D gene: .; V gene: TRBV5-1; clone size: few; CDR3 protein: CASSFTGIGGYTF; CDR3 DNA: TGCGCCAGCAGCTTTACAGGAATTGGTGGCTACACCTTC
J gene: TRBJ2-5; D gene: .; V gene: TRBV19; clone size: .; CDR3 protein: CASSIDSTQETQYF; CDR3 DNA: TGTGCCAGTAGCATCGACAGTACTCAAGAGACCCAGTACTTC
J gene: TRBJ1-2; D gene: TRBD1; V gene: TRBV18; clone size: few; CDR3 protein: CASSLDRDYGYTF; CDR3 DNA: TGTGCCAGCTCATTGGACAGGGACTATGGCTACACCTTC
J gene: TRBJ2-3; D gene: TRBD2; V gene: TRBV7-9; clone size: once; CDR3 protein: CASSFGLAGTDTQYF; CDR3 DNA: TGTGCCAGCAGCTTTGGACTAGCAGGCACAGATACGCAGTATTTT